This TCR beta chain was sequenced in a study of blood T cell repertoires in COVID-19. Across the whole study: PBMCs, B-cell-depleted T cells, or T cells were the source of the cDNA or gDNA that made up the material.

The CDR3 extends over 19 amino acids. Per germline, CDR1 LNHDA and CDR2 SQIVND (reference sequence). J was trimmed by 5 bases and V by 5 bases; bases with no gene match: 17. Per the original data handling: For nucleated cells, counts were estimated from reference gene primer amplification. Measured with immunoSEQ multiplex PCR; TCRdb has only the in-frame clones, and not every one. V, J and clone size are taken as reported in that table, and D and trimming were inferred from the DNA itself. This sample carries tens of thousands of clones, around 82% of them seen once, and the ten largest clones take 2.5% to 3.5%.

The source material was peripheral blood. The clonotype originates from a woman in her sixties or seventies with acute or convalescent COVID-19. V is TRBV19 and J is TRBJ2-1; 11 nucleotides match TRBD2. DNA of the CDR3: TGTGCCAGTAGTCCCCTGGGGATTAGCGGGGGGGCGGGAGACAATGAGCAGTTCTTC. The encoded protein is CASSPLGISGGAGDNEQFF. The entire variable domain, with the rest obtained from reference TRBV19 and TRBJ2-1, is as follows: DGGITQSPKYLFRKEGQNVTLSCEQNLNHDAMYWYRQDPGQGLRLIYYSQIVNDFQKGDIAEGYSVSREKKESFPLTVTSAQKNPTAFYLCASSPLGISGGAGDNEQFFGPGTRLTVL.